A single sample gave rise to the 6 T cell receptor beta chains below, sequenced in a study of tumor-infiltrating lymphocytes in primary liver carcinoma (dated by TCRdb to 2017 to 2019). Without any cell sorting, total RNA and DNA were extracted together from about 20-30 mg of bulk tissue using the AllPrep DNA/RNA mini kit. Sequencing used an Illumina HiSeq 2500. Using a constant-region primer and ProtoScript II reverse transcriptase, TCRbeta-specific cDNA was reverse-transcribed from 450 to 650 ng total RNA. Construction of the TCRbeta libraries relied on three nested rounds of multiplex PCR, following a slightly modified ARM-PCR procedure. Each of the first two PCR rounds ran for about 10 cycles and used multiplex TRBV1-TRBV30 forward primers together with a Cbeta reverse primer. TCRdb itself trimmed the public reads at Q25 with fastp, ran MiXCR and retained productive beta chains. Rows with one shared CDR3 protein collapse into an entry with the most common genes and DNA. In this sample the table shows about 99,000 distinct CDR3 sequences, about 70% of which occur a single time. The ten largest clones add up to over 9.5% of the sample.

Specimen: liver tumor tissue from sampling region 5. What this sample's cell subset or site label stands for: tumor region T5, tumor centre. The receptors come from a woman in her sixties with primary liver carcinoma and hepatitis B virus infection.

The chain has TRBV2 and TRBJ2-6; D is unresolved. CDR1 is SNHLY and CDR2 is FYNNEI in the germline V gene. V lost 2 bases, J lost 0 bases, and 2 bases lay in between. The CDR3 contains 14 residues. This CDR3 is CASSERSGANVLTF. The CDR3 region has the DNA TGTGCCAGCAGTGAACGCTCTGGGGCCAACGTCCTGACTTTC.

This clonotype showed up just a few times. The chain links TRBV5-1 to TRBJ2-2; TRBD2 matches 7 bases. The trim removed 3 bases at V and 5 bases at J, leaving 4 bases unmatched. Germline V gene data show CDR1 as SGHRS and CDR2 as YFSETQ. This CDR3 region has 14 residues. CDR3 region: CASSSRAGTGELFF. The CDR3 nucleotides read TGCGCCAGCAGCTCTAGAGCGGGGACCGGGGAGCTGTTTTTT. Using reference TRBV5-1 and TRBJ2-2 for the parts outside the CDR3, the full variable domain is KAGVTQTPRYLIKTRGQQVTLSCSPISGHRSVSWYQQTPGQGLQFLFEYFSETQRNKGNFPGRFSGRQFSNSRSEMNVSTLELGDSALYLCASSSRAGTGELFFGEGSRLTVL.

This clonotype turned up a few times. With a much larger clone just one base away, this may be a read error. This chain connects TRBV12-3 or TRBV12-4 to TRBJ1-2, with D possibly matching TRBD1 (6 bases). Trimming left V 7 bases short and J 4 bases short, with 25 bases between. The CDR3 runs 17 residues. CDR3 protein: CASTSDLSTGYSYGYTF. CDR3 coding DNA: TGTGCCAGCACCTCGGACTTGAGTACAGGGTACAGCTATGGCTACACCTTC.

This clonotype was observed many times. V is TRBV4-1 and J is TRBJ1-5, with a possible D match to TRBD1 (5 bases). The germline gives CDR1 MGHRA, CDR2 YSYEKL. Trimming took 4 bases from V and 0 from J, leaving 16 bases between them. The CDR3 loop spans 17 amino acids. CDR3 residues: CASSRVGGRDSNQPQHF. The CDR3 DNA sequence: TGCGCCAGCAGCCGAGTTGGGGGAAGGGATAGCAATCAGCCCCAGCATTTT.

For this clonotype: The junction and the germline gene differ at one end; a read error may be behind it. The chain uses TRBV6-5 and TRBJ2-7; 14 nucleotides align to TRBD2. Germline V gene lookup returns CDR1 MNHEY and CDR2 SVGAGI. This CDR3 has 15 residues. CDR3 region: CASEGLAGDVYGQYF. In nucleotides, the CDR3 is TGTGCCAGCGAGGGACTAGCGGGGGACGTCTACGGGCAGTACTTC.

The chain employs TRBV5-1 and TRBJ2-7, with D unresolved. Between the trimmed V and J ends, which lost 1 base and 4 bases, there was a span of 12 bases. Germline-derived CDR1 and CDR2 are SGHRS and YFSETQ. CDR3 length equals 14 residues. The CDR3 sequence is CASSLTPPGYEQYF. For the CDR3, the DNA is TGCGCCAGCAGCTTGACCCCCCCTGGTTACGAGCAGTACTTC.